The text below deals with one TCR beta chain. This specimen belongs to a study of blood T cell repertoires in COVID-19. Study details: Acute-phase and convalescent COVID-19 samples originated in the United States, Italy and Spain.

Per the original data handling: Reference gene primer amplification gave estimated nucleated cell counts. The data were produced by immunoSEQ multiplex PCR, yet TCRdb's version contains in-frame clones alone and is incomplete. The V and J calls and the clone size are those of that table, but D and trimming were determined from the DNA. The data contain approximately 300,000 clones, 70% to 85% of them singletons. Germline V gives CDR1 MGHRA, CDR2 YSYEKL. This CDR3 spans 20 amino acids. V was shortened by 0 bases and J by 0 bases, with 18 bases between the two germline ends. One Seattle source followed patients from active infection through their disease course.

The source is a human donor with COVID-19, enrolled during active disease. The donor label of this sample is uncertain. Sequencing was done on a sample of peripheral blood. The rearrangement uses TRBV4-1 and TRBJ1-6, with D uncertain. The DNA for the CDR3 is TGCGCCAGCAGCCAAGACCAACCGCTTCCGGTTAGCTCCTATAATTCACCCCTCCACTTT. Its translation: CASSQDQPLPVSSYNSPLHF.